One and the same sample provided the 16 T cell receptor beta chains below, sequenced in a study of T cell changes during pregnancy in multiple sclerosis. Only in-frame clones appear in the TCRdb table, and some are missing; sequencing was by immunoSEQ multiplex PCR. The table includes 35,000 to 55,000 clones, roughly 91% detected once. The material was CD8+ T cells from peripheral blood mononuclear cells, obtained after pregnancy. The source is a female donor in good health, enrolled as a control in a pregnancy study.

V and J are TRBV18 and TRBJ2-2; D gene unclear. Germline lookup yields CDR1 KGHSH and CDR2 LQKENI. The V end was cut by 1 base, the J end by 6 bases, with 6 bases between. The CDR3 is 13 residues long. The CDR3 reads CASSPQDSGELFF. DNA for the CDR3: TGTGCCAGCTCACCACAAGACTCCGGGGAGCTGTTTTTT.

The genes are TRBV7-3 and TRBJ2-3, with TRBD2 matching 7 bases. The germline CDR1 and CDR2 sequences are SGHTA and FQGTGA. This CDR3 region has 14 residues. V lost 3 bases to trimming and J lost 1 base; unmatched junction nucleotides: 1. The CDR3 bases are TGTGCCAGCAGCTTTGGACTAGGCACAGATACGCAGTATTTT. Translated: CASSFGLGTDTQYF.

This chain uses TRBV25-1 with TRBJ1-2; TRBD1 might be the D (5 bases). Trimming pared 5 bases from V and 4 bases from J, leaving 11 bases between. Germline V CDR1 and CDR2: MGHDK, SYGVNS. The CDR3 sequence is 13 residues long. CDR3 region: CASSPQVSYGYTF. The CDR3 DNA sequence: TGTGCCAGCAGTCCACAGGTATCCTATGGCTACACCTTC.

V and J are TRBV27 and TRBJ2-7, with a tentative D call TRBD2 (6 bases). The CDR3 length is 13 residues. CDR1 and CDR2 from the germline V gene are MNHEY and SMNVEV (reference sequence). Deletions cut 6 bases from V and 1 base from J, with 10 bases between. The CDR3 protein is CASSPSESYEQYF. The CDR3 bases are TGTGCCAGCAGCCCTAGCGAGTCCTACGAGCAGTACTTC.

The chain has TRBV7-9 and TRBJ1-1, with D uncertain. There are 15 residues in the CDR3. The V end was cut by 6 bases, the J end by 0 bases, with 14 bases between. Germline CDR1 SEHNR, CDR2 FQNEAQ (reference sequence). CDR3 sequence (DNA): TGTGCCAGCAGTACTCAGGACGGGATGAACACTGAAGCTTTCTTT. This encodes CASSTQDGMNTEAFF.

This chain links TRBV30 with TRBJ1-2, with D perhaps TRBD1 (5 bases). CDR1 GTSNPN and CDR2 SVGIG come from the germline V gene (reference sequence). Trimming cost V 3 bases and J 4 bases, with 15 bases left between them. CDR3 length: 14 residues. In nucleotides, the CDR3 is TGTGCCTGGAGGCCGGGGGGGGACCCCTATGGCTACACCTTC. This gives the protein CAWRPGGDPYGYTF. Full variable domain (outside the CDR3, taken from reference TRBV30 and TRBJ1-2): SQTIHQWPATLVQPVGSPLSLECTVEGTSNPNLYWYRQAAGRGLQLLFYSVGIGQISSEVPQNLSASRPQDRQFILSSKKLLLSDSGFYLCAWRPGGDPYGYTFGSGTRLTVV.

Only a few counts were recorded for this clone. The V call is TRBV5-1, the J call TRBJ2-7; 8 bases fit TRBD2. The CDR3 is 11 residues long. Germline CDR1 SGHRS, CDR2 YFSETQ. The CDR3 DNA is TGCGCTTCGCGGGGGGCCCACGAGCAGTACTTC. Amino acid sequence: CASRGAHEQYF.

This chain joins TRBV7-3 and TRBJ2-1, with 7 bases matching TRBD2. This CDR3 has 16 residues. Unmatched junction bases numbered 8, after V lost 4 bases and J lost 2 bases. The germline gives CDR1 SGHTA, CDR2 FQGTGA. For the CDR3, the DNA is TGTGCCAGCAGCTATACAGGCCGGGGGGCCTACAATGAGCAGTTCTTC. It codes for CASSYTGRGAYNEQFF.

V usage is TRBV5-1 and J usage is TRBJ2-1, with 13 bases identical to TRBD2. The CDR3 contains 14 residues. V was pared by 4 bases and J by 9 bases, with 4 bases of the junction left unmatched. Germline V gene sequence: CDR1 SGHRS, CDR2 YFSETQ. The CDR3 DNA follows: TGCGCCAGCAGCCCCTGGACTAGCGGGGGTGAGCAGTTCTTC. It specifies CASSPWTSGGEQFF.

The sample holds a few counts of this clone. The chain employs TRBV23-1 and TRBJ2-7; no reliable D call. TRBV23-1 is classed as an ORF, of uncertain function. V lost 3 bases and J 8 bases, leaving 8 bases between the germline ends. The CDR3 has 11 residues. The CDR3 reads CASSQLPQQYF. DNA of the CDR3: TGCGCCAGCAGTCAGCTACCACAGCAGTACTTC.

The chain links TRBV7-2 to TRBJ1-1; 8 bases are a match to TRBD1. The CDR3 length is 15 residues. V gave up 0 bases and J gave up 1 base; unmatched junction bases: 1. Germline CDR1 and CDR2: SGHTA and FQGNSA. CDR3: CASSLADRGNTEAFF. For the CDR3, the DNA is TGTGCCAGCAGCTTAGCAGACAGGGGGAACACTGAAGCTTTCTTT.

The chain links TRBV5-4 to TRBJ1-2; 10 nucleotides match TRBD1. This CDR3 is 15 amino acids long. Germline trimming cut 4 bases from V and 4 bases from J; bases unmatched to any gene: 7. Per germline, CDR1 SGHNT and CDR2 YYREEE (reference sequence). DNA for the CDR3: TGTGCCAGCAGCCGGACAGGGGGTTTCGGCTATGGCTACACCTTC. As protein: CASSRTGGFGYGYTF.

Only a few counts were recorded for this clone. This rearrangement joins TRBV19 to TRBJ1-2; the D is unclear. The CDR3 runs 14 residues. Germline V lookup: CDR1 LNHDA, CDR2 SQIVND (reference sequence). V dropped 1 base and J dropped 2 bases, with 8 bases sitting between them. The CDR3 DNA is TGTGCCAGTAGTATAGTGGCGGGAAACTATGGCTACACCTTC. This sequence encodes CASSIVAGNYGYTF.

In this sample, this clone is medium-sized. The chain recombines TRBV13 with TRBJ2-5, with D perhaps matching TRBD2 (7 bases). Germline V gene sequence: CDR1 PRHDT, CDR2 FYEKMQ (reference sequence). The CDR3 loop spans 15 amino acids. V was cut by 4 bases and J by 3 bases, with 15 bases left in between. CDR3 sequence (DNA): TGTGCCAGCAGCTCCACGGCGGGGGCCGAAGAGACCCAGTACTTC. Translated, it gives CASSSTAGAEETQYF.

This sequence joins TRBV5-4 and TRBJ2-7; 12 bases are a match to TRBD2. Germline V gene lookup returns CDR1 SGHNT and CDR2 YYREEE (reference sequence). This CDR3 region has 16 residues. Trimming removed 3 bases from V and 2 bases from J; junction bases left unmatched: 6. The CDR3: CASSSIGLAGTYEQYF. DNA for the CDR3: TGTGCCAGCAGCTCGATCGGACTAGCGGGGACCTACGAGCAGTACTTC.

The chain carries TRBV6-6 and TRBJ2-4; D not resolved. The CDR3 sequence is 11 residues long. With 5 bases removed from V and 12 bases from J, the gap between germline ends came to 11 bases. CDR1 is MNHNY and CDR2 is SVGAGI in the germline V gene (reference sequence). CDR3 protein: CASSAPPNQYF. The CDR3 nucleotides read TGTGCCAGCAGTGCCCCTCCTAATCAGTACTTC.